What follows are 9 T cell receptor beta chains derived from one specimen sequenced in a study of T cells in women clearing cervical HPV infection. The assay was immunoSEQ multiplex PCR, and TCRdb's table has in-frame clones only and misses some. In total, the table holds around 30,000 clones. Source material: blood buffy coat. The receptors originated from a woman between 18 and 75 years old with a cervical HPV16 infection that either progressed to CIN3+ or cleared (not recorded which).

A note on this clone: The read ends 3 residues shy of where the CDR3 ends; the end is completed using the germline J gene. The chain uses TRBV30 and TRBJ2-5; D unclear. The CDR3 consists of 16 residues. Germline V CDR1 and CDR2: GTSNPN, SVGIG (reference sequence). V was clipped by 0 bases and J by 1 base, with 15 bases between them. Incomplete CDR3 DNA: TGTGCCTGGAGTGTACACGAGGCCAAGTCCCAAGAGACC. Translating it yields CAWSVHEAKSQET. From start to end, the CDR3 is CAWSVHEAKSQETQYF.

Comments on this clone: The sequenced fragment ends 3 residues before the CDR3 boundary, so the rest is inferred from the germline J gene. This chain uses TRBV19 with TRBJ2-5; 11 nucleotides match TRBD2. The CDR3 has 13 residues. The germline V gene encodes CDR1 LNHDA and CDR2 SQIVND (reference sequence). Germline trimming cut 9 bases from V and 3 bases from J; bases unmatched to any gene: 3. CDR3 loop: CASTSGGEETQYF. The DNA read from the CDR3 is TGTGCCAGCACTAGCGGGGGTGAAGAGACC.

As regards this clone: The sequence runs out 3 residues before the end of the CDR3; the remainder is reconstructed from the germline J gene. V is TRBV10-3 and J is TRBJ2-5; 10 positions agree with TRBD2. Germline CDR1 ENHRY, CDR2 SYGVKD. Trimming took 4 bases from V and 4 from J; bases not matched to a gene: 9. CDR3 length: 16 amino acids. The part of the CDR3 DNA that was read is TGTGCCATCAGTGCCCATCTAGCGGGGGCCGTAGAGACC. Translation gives CAISAHLAGAVET. The full CDR3 sequence reads CAISAHLAGAVETQYF.

CDR3 region: CASSGTMYEQYF. The part of the CDR3 DNA that was read is TGTGCCAGCAGCGGGACTATGTACGAG. The rearrangement links TRBV7-2 to TRBJ2-7; 7 nucleotides line up with TRBD2. The read ends 3 residues early relative to the CDR3; the germline J gene fills the gap. The CDR3 consists of 12 residues. CDR1 SGHTA and CDR2 FQGNSA come from the germline V gene. V lost 5 bases, J lost 4 bases, and 2 bases stayed unmatched.

As regards this clone: The read terminates 3 residues ahead of where the CDR3 ends, so the germline J gene completes it. V usage is TRBV18 and J usage is TRBJ1-1; perhaps TRBD1 as D (5 bases). This CDR3 is 13 amino acids long. Between the trimmed V and J ends, which lost 3 bases and 6 bases, there was a span of 11 bases. Germline assignment: CDR1 KGHSH and CDR2 LQKENI. CDR3 DNA, as far as it was read: TGTGCCAGCTCACCGCAGGGTTCGGCTGAA. Protein product: CASSPQGSAE. Given in full, the CDR3 is CASSPQGSAEAFF.

CDR3: CASSLRQGTDTQYF. The covered CDR3 bases are TGCGCCAGCAGCTTGAGACAGGGCACAGATACG. This chain links TRBV5-1 with TRBJ2-3, with a weak D call TRBD1 (6 bases). The CDR3 end lies 3 residues beyond the end of the read and is filled in from the germline J gene. The V end was cut by 1 base, the J end by 1 base, with 7 bases between. This CDR3 contains 14 residues. The V gene's germline CDR1 is SGHRS and CDR2 YFSETQ.

A remark on this clone: Read data end 3 residues before the CDR3 end; the end is taken from the germline J gene. The genes are TRBV6-2 or TRBV6-3 and TRBJ1-5, with D perhaps matching TRBD1 (5 bases). Trimming shortened V by 2 bases and J by 9 bases, and 14 bases separated the two germline ends. Germline values: CDR1 MNHEY, CDR2 SVGEGT. This CDR3 spans 14 amino acids. The CDR3 is CASSYGGAFSPQHF. CDR3 DNA, as far as it was read: TGTGCCAGCAGTTACGGAGGGGCCTTCTCGCCC.

CDR3 residues: CASSEADRSTNEKLFF. The CDR3 DNA, read in part, is TGTGCCAGCAGTGAAGCTGACAGGTCCACTAATGAAAAA. The genes are TRBV6-1 and TRBJ1-4; TRBD1 might be the D (6 bases). The CDR3 goes on 3 residues after the read ends, and that part is filled in from the germline J gene. The V gene's germline CDR1 is MNHNS and CDR2 SASEGT. This CDR3 region has 16 residues. V gave up 0 bases and J gave up 2 bases, with 10 bases separating them.

A note on this clone: The read stops 3 residues short of the end of the CDR3; the missing end is completed from the germline J gene. At the DNA level, this CDR3 is encoded by other sequences in the same sample as well. The chain links TRBV7-2 to TRBJ2-2; a weak D match, TRBD1 (5 bases). V lost 2 bases and J 4 bases, leaving 8 bases between the germline ends. Germline assignment: CDR1 SGHTA and CDR2 FQGNSA. The CDR3 is 14 residues long. Partial CDR3 DNA: TGTGCCAGCAGCTTACAGGGATTCACCGGGGAG. Amino acids: CASSLQGFTGE. The full-length CDR3 reads as CASSLQGFTGELFF. The full variable domain, in which reference TRBV7-2 and TRBJ2-2 provide the parts outside the CDR3, is GAGVSQSPSNKVTEKGKDVELRCDPISGHTALYWYRQSLGQGLEFLIYFQGNSAPDKSGLPSDRFSAERTGGSVSTLTIQRTQQEDSAVYLCASSLQGFTGELFFGEGSRLTVL.